The entry below describes one T cell receptor beta chain. Participants spanned ages about 18 to 90 years and resided in around 25 US areas. These data come from a study of blood T cell repertoires in COVID-19. V was shortened by 3 bases and J by 10 bases, with 7 bases between the two germline ends. Germline V gene lookup returns CDR1 SEHNR and CDR2 FQNEAQ (reference sequence). This CDR3 is 11 amino acids long. The protocol was immunoSEQ multiplex PCR, while the TCRdb copy is restricted to in-frame clones and leaves out a portion. Of 100,000 to 150,000 clones in the sample, 86% were seen once. The TCR was taken from a woman aged 45 to 65 who had recovered from COVID-19. The sequenced sample consisted of PBMCs or T cells enriched from blood (not recorded which). The chain recombines TRBV7-9 with TRBJ2-1; no reliable D call. The CDR3 protein is CASSFSAEQFF. CDR3 in DNA: TGTGCCAGCAGCTTTTCCGCGGAGCAGTTCTTC.